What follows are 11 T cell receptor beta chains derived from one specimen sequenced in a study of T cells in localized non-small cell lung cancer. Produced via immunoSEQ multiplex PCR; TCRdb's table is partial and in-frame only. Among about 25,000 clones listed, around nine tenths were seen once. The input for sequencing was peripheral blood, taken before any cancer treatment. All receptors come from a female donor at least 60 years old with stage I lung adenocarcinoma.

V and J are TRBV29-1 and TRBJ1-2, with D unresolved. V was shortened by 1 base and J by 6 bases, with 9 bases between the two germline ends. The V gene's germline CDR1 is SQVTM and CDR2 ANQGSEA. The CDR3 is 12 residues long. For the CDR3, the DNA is TGCAGCGTTGAAGGGGGTAATGATGGCTACACCTTC. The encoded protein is CSVEGGNDGYTF.

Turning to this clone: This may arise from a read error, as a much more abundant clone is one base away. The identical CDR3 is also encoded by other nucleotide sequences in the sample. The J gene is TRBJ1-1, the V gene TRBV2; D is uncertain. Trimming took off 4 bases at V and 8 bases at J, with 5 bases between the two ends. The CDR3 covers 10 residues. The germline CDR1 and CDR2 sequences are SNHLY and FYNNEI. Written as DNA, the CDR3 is TGTGCCAGCAGTGTGGGAGAAGCTTTCTTT. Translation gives CASSVGEAFF.

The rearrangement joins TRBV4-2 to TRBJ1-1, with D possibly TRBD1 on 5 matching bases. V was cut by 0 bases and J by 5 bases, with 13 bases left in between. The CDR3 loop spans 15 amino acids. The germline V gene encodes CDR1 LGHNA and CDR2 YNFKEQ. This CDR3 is CASSQDAQGRTEAFF. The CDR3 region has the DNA TGTGCCAGCAGCCAAGATGCCCAGGGAAGGACTGAAGCTTTCTTT.

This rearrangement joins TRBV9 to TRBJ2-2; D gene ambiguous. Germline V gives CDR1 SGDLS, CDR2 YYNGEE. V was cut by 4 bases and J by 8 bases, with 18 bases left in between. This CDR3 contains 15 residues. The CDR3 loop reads CASSPFDWSGGELFF. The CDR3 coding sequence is TGTGCCAGCAGCCCGTTCGACTGGTCAGGTGGGGAGCTGTTTTTT.

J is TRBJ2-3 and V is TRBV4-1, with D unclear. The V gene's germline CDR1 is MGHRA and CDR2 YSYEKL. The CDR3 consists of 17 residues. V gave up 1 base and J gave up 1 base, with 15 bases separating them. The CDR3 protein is CASSQGSLPPGTDTQYF. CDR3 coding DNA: TGCGCCAGCAGCCAAGGGTCCCTGCCACCCGGCACAGATACGCAGTATTTT.

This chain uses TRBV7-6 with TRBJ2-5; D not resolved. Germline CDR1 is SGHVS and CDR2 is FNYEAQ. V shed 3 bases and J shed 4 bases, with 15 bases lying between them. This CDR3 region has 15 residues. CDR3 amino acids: CASSFGTGRPETQYF. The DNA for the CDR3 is TGTGCCAGCAGCTTCGGAACCGGGCGTCCAGAGACCCAGTACTTC.

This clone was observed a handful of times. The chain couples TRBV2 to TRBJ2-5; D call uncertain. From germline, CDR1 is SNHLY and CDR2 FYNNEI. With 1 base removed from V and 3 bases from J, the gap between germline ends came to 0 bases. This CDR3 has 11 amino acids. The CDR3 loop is CASSEEETQYF. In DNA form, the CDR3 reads TGTGCCAGCAGTGAAGAAGAGACCCAGTACTTC. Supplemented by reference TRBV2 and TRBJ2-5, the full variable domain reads EPEVTQTPSHQVTQMGQEVILRCVPISNHLYFYWYRQILGQKVEFLVSFYNNEISEKSEIFDDQFSVERPDGSNFTLKIRSTKLEDSAMYFCASSEEETQYFGPGTRLLVL.

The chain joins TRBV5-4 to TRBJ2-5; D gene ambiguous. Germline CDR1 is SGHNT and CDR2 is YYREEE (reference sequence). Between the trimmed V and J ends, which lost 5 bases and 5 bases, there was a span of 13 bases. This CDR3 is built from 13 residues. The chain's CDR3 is CASSSWGYETQYF. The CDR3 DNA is TGTGCCAGCAGTTCATGGGGTTACGAGACCCAGTACTTC.

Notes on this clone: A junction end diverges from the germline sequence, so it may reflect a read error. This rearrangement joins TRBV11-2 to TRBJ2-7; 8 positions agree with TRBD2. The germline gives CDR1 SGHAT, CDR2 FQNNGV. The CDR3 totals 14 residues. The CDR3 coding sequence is TGTGCCAGCAGCGGCGGGGGGAGGGCCTACGGGCAGTACTTC. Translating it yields CASSGGGRAYGQYF.

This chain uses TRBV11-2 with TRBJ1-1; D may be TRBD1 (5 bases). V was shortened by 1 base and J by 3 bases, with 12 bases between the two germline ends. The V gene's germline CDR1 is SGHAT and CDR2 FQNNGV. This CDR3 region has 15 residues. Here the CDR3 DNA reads TGTGCCAGCAGCTTAGCGTTGGCGGGGGACACTGAAGCTTTCTTT. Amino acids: CASSLALAGDTEAFF.

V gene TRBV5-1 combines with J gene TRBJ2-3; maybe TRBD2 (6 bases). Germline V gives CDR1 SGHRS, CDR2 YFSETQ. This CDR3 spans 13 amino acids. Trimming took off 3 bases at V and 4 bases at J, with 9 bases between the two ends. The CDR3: CASSWRAADTQYF. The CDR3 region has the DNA TGCGCCAGCAGCTGGAGGGCGGCAGATACGCAGTATTTT.